Listed below are T cell receptor beta chains from one sample, sequenced in a study of cytomegalovirus exposure and HLA in healthy donors. Here immunoSEQ multiplex PCR was the method, and the copy in TCRdb shows in-frame clones only, minus some. Of 150,000 to 200,000 clones listed, around 80% are singletons. The sequenced material came from PBMCs. These receptors all stem from a male donor in good health and CMV-seronegative. Each CDR3 is given with its conserved first and last residue. The D gene is left open where the match is weak. A clone size is listed for some rows: how often the clone was seen (once, few, many), or a class if it is expanded.

j_gene	abundance	d_gene	v_gene	CDR3aa	CDR3nt
TRBJ2-1	.	.	TRBV29-1	CSVEGQALNEQFF	TGCAGCGTTGAAGGGCAGGCCCTAAATGAGCAGTTCTTC
TRBJ2-3	.	TRBD2	TRBV7-6	CASSMSGGDTDTQYF	TGTGCCAGCAGCATGAGCGGGGGAGACACAGATACGCAGTATTTT
TRBJ1-5	.	.	TRBV2	CASSDLGDNQPQHF	TGTGCCAGCAGTGATTTGGGAGACAATCAGCCCCAGCATTTT
TRBJ1-4	few	.	TRBV5-5	CASSFLRARGEKLFF	TGTGCCAGCAGCTTCCTCAGGGCCCGGGGGGAAAAACTGTTTTTT
TRBJ1-1	.	TRBD1	TRBV6-1	CASSERGLGTEAFF	TGTGCCAGCAGTGAAAGGGGGCTGGGAACTGAAGCTTTCTTT
TRBJ1-1	few	TRBD1	TRBV25-1	CASVSDRGPAFF	TGTGCCAGCGTGTCCGACAGGGGCCCAGCTTTCTTT
TRBJ2-3	.	.	TRBV2	CASSPRGSEDTDTQYF	TGTGCCAGCAGTCCCCGAGGGTCCGAGGACACAGATACGCAGTATTTT
TRBJ1-2	.	TRBD1	TRBV18	CASSPPWAGGSLMDGYTF	TGTGCCAGCTCACCACCGTGGGCAGGGGGATCCCTCATGGATGGCTACACCTTC
TRBJ1-5	.	.	TRBV2	CASSEGGRRDHQPQHF	TGTGCCAGCAGTGAGGGGGGGCGCAGGGACCATCAGCCCCAGCATTTT
TRBJ2-3	.	TRBD2	TRBV9	CASSVDPSGRALDTQYF	TGTGCCAGCAGCGTAGACCCGAGCGGGAGGGCCTTAGATACGCAGTATTTT
TRBJ2-5	.	TRBD2	TRBV25-1	CASSPGLAGRWQYF	TGTGCCAGCAGCCCGGGACTAGCGGGGAGGTGGCAGTACTTC
TRBJ1-2	.	TRBD1	TRBV6-5	CASSYAGQGVYGYPF	TGTGCCAGCAGTTACGCGGGACAGGGGGTGTATGGCTACCCCTTC
TRBJ2-5	.	TRBD2	TRBV7-2	CASSLARGAVETQYF	TGTGCCAGCAGCTTAGCGCGGGGGGCGGTGGAGACCCAGTACTTC
TRBJ1-4	.	.	TRBV7-2	CASSLGQGGNEKLFF	TGTGCCAGCAGCTTAGGTCAGGGAGGGAATGAAAAACTGTTTTTT
TRBJ1-5	few	TRBD1	TRBV5-6	CASSLGVGTGGYQPQHF	TGTGCCAGCAGCTTGGGTGTTGGGACAGGAGGTTATCAGCCCCAGCATTTT
TRBJ2-2	.	.	TRBV2	CASSETGLSTGELFF	TGTGCCAGCAGTGAAACCGGGTTGTCGACCGGGGAGCTGTTTTTT
TRBJ1-1	.	.	TRBV13	CASSRAGGWYTEAFF	TGTGCCAGCAGCCGCGCGGGGGGGTGGTACACTGAAGCTTTCTTT
TRBJ2-1	.	TRBD2	TRBV19	CASSISGGPSYNEQFF	TGTGCCAGTAGTATCTCGGGAGGGCCCTCCTACAATGAGCAGTTCTTC
TRBJ2-7	.	TRBD1	TRBV5-6	CASSPAQIRDRDAYEQYF	TGTGCCAGCAGCCCGGCCCAAATCCGGGACAGGGATGCCTACGAGCAGTACTTC
TRBJ1-5	.	.	TRBV19	CASSADRNSNQPQHF	TGTGCCAGTAGTGCCGACAGGAATAGCAATCAGCCCCAGCATTTT
TRBJ2-3	.	.	TRBV2	CASVGRQGTDTQYF	TGTGCCAGCGTGGGTAGACAGGGCACAGATACGCAGTATTTT
TRBJ2-7	few	TRBD1	TRBV7-7	CASSLGGGGYEQYF	TGTGCCAGCAGCTTAGGAGGGGGCGGCTACGAGCAGTACTTC
TRBJ2-1	.	TRBD2	TRBV27	CASQPLAGINNEQFF	TGTGCCAGTCAACCCCTAGCGGGGATCAACAATGAGCAGTTCTTC
TRBJ2-1	few	.	TRBV4-3	CASSQDPGDHEQFF	TGCGCCAGCAGCCAAGACCCCGGGGATCATGAGCAGTTCTTC
TRBJ1-2	.	.	TRBV28	CASSLGYGYPF	TGTGCCAGCAGTTTGGGCTATGGCTACCCCTTC
TRBJ2-3	once	TRBD2	TRBV4-3	CASSQVGGGSDTQYF	TGCGCCAGCAGCCAAGTCGGGGGGGGTTCAGATACGCAGTATTTT
TRBJ1-2	.	TRBD1	TRBV5-4	CASSSTTGAGGYTF	TGTGCCAGCAGCTCGACAACAGGGGCGGGCGGCTACACCTTC
TRBJ2-7	.	TRBD1	TRBV5-1	CASSLGERQGWNEQYF	TGCGCCAGCAGCTTGGGAGAAAGACAGGGCTGGAACGAGCAGTACTTC
TRBJ2-7	.	TRBD1	TRBV11-2	CASSYGQGREQYF	TGTGCCAGCAGTTACGGACAGGGACGCGAGCAGTACTTC
TRBJ2-7	few	TRBD1	TRBV5-5	CASSLPGQGIYEQYF	TGTGCCAGCAGCTTGCCGGGACAGGGGATCTACGAGCAGTACTTC
TRBJ2-7	.	.	TRBV7-6	CASSLNEHEQYF	TGTGCCAGCAGCTTAAACGAGCACGAGCAGTACTTC
TRBJ2-1	.	TRBD2	TRBV11-3	CASSLAGTSESSYNEQFF	TGTGCCAGCAGCCTTGCCGGGACTAGCGAAAGCTCCTACAATGAGCAGTTCTTC
TRBJ2-7	.	.	TRBV29-1	CSVGDPAKRYEQYF	TGCAGCGTCGGGGATCCGGCTAAACGCTACGAGCAGTACTTC
TRBJ2-3	.	.	TRBV6-5	CASSSINRASTDTQYF	TGTGCCAGCAGTTCCATTAACAGGGCTAGCACAGATACGCAGTATTTT
TRBJ2-3	few	TRBD2	TRBV7-9	CASSVTSGRTDTQYF	TGTGCCAGCAGCGTTACTAGCGGGAGGACAGATACGCAGTATTTT
TRBJ2-7	.	.	TRBV6-5	CASSYLQGGEQYF	TGTGCCAGCAGTTACTTACAGGGTGGCGAGCAGTACTTC
TRBJ2-1	.	TRBD2	TRBV27	CASSFRASGLVFFYNEQFF	TGTGCCAGCAGTTTTCGGGCTAGCGGGCTAGTCTTTTTCTACAATGAGCAGTTCTTC